In this sample, the clone carrying this T cell receptor beta chain turned up a few times. Antigen unknown. The data are from a study of cytomegalovirus exposure and HLA in healthy donors. Germline V CDR1 and CDR2: SEHNR, FQNEAQ (reference sequence). CDR3 length: 14 residues. V was shortened by 5 bases and J by 0 bases, with 9 bases between the two germline ends. General study findings and limits: What a later analysis reportedly showed was that an Asian-associated ancestry cluster had fewer N-insertions than the approximately 700-donor mean. There was a cluster of highly shared sequence variants that was likely a sequencing artifact. A later analysis linked a missense variant in DCLRE1C to the trimming of TCR beta V and J genes.

PCR employed 60 Vbeta and 13 Jbeta primers. Authors' analysis steps: Later work found tens of millions of unique TCR beta chains, with 10 million to 14 million shared. Repertoires were generated with immunoSEQ multiplex PCR, while TCRdb's copy carries only in-frame clones and drops some. V and J calls and clone size come straight from that table; D and trimming were deduced from the DNA. The sample yields over 80,000 clones, over 75% seen once. This TCR came from a man aged 35 to 55 in good health and CMV-seropositive. The sample consisted of PBMCs. This rearrangement joins TRBV7-9 to TRBJ2-3; the D gene is possibly TRBD2 (5 bases). The CDR3 region has the DNA TGTGCCAGCAGCCAACGGACTAGCACAGATACGCAGTATTTT. Its translation: CASSQRTSTDTQYF. The full variable domain, its missing parts supplied by reference TRBV7-9 and TRBJ2-3, is DTGVSQNPRHKITKRGQNVTFRCDPISEHNRLYWYRQTLGQGPEFLTYFQNEAQLEKSRLLSDRFSAERPKGSFSTLEIQRTEQGDSAMYLCASSQRTSTDTQYFGPGTRLTVL.